This T cell receptor beta chain was sequenced in a study of T cell changes during pregnancy in multiple sclerosis. Germline trimming cut 5 bases from V and 10 bases from J; bases unmatched to any gene: 8. The CDR3 is 13 amino acids. From germline, CDR1 is SNHLY and CDR2 FYNNEI. TCRdb's table, derived via immunoSEQ multiplex PCR, lists solely in-frame clones and lacks some. The table has more than 35,000 clones, 92% seen once; the top ten hold less than 0.9%. The chain carries TRBV2 and TRBJ1-1, with 9 nucleotides matching TRBD1. The receptor was derived from a female donor with multiple sclerosis, enrolled in a pregnancy study. The specimen was CD4+ T cells from peripheral blood mononuclear cells, collected in the third trimester of pregnancy. The DNA of the CDR3 is TGTGCCAGCAGTACGGGACAGGGTGGAGGAGCTTTCTTT. It is translated as CASSTGQGGGAFF. Full variable domain (outside the CDR3, taken from reference TRBV2 and TRBJ1-1): EPEVTQTPSHQVTQMGQEVILRCVPISNHLYFYWYRQILGQKVEFLVSFYNNEISEKSEIFDDQFSVERPDGSNFTLKIRSTKLEDSAMYFCASSTGQGGGAFFGQGTRLTVV.